This T cell receptor (beta chain) was captured in a study of blood T cells in healthy people across ages. V dropped 1 base and J dropped 3; count of bases not matched to a gene: 6. Per germline, CDR1 KGHSH and CDR2 LQKENI. CDR3 length equals 16 residues. Study-level findings and limits: In the absence of known donor CMV status, changes in expanded clonotypes were possibly confounded.

It was with a sample-barcoded 5' primer and a J-beta primer mix that a second PCR of roughly 7 to 12 cycles was run. One entry per CDR3 protein results from TCRdb running MiXCR on the 5' RACE reads. The sample holds 600,000 to 800,000 distinct CDR3 sequences, approximately 21% seen once. This clonotype was recorded many times. Its antigen is undetermined. The TCR was taken from an older man in good health. The chain carries TRBV18 and TRBJ1-1; 9 bases are a match to TRBD1. The sample consisted of blood. CDR3 DNA sequence: TGTGCCAGCTCACCACTCACGGGGACAGGGCACACTGAAGCTTTCTTT. As protein: CASSPLTGTGHTEAFF.